A selection of T cell receptor beta chains follows, all from one sample in a study of blood T cell repertoires in COVID-19. Assay used: immunoSEQ multiplex PCR; TCRdb lists only in-frame clones, some missing. The data show under 400,000 clones, more than 70% seen once. Sequenced sample: peripheral blood. The receptors were sampled from a woman under 40 with COVID-19, enrolled during active disease. CDR3s include the opening cysteine and the closing phenylalanine or tryptophan. Each record gives: clone size, J gene, V gene, CDR3 protein. Some rows have no size entry. The others give once, few or many, or a class for an expanded clone.

once TRBJ1-1 TRBV29-1 CSVEEETEAFF
- TRBJ2-4 TRBV6-4 CASSPQLGGGLNIQYF
once TRBJ1-1 TRBV20-1 CSASWRGGTEAFF
- TRBJ1-3 TRBV19 CASSAGPRSQLVGNTIYF
- TRBJ1-1 TRBV3-1/TRBV3-2 CASSQGTGAGEAFF
- TRBJ1-2 TRBV11-2 CASSLVGSPAVHGYTF
once TRBJ2-3 TRBV7-9 CASSSATSGGEYLTDTQYF
- TRBJ1-2 TRBV5-1 CASSFDRAASGYTF
- TRBJ2-3 TRBV11-1 CASSLDLAGPRATQYF
- TRBJ2-7 TRBV6-2/TRBV6-3 CASSSGSYVEQYF
- TRBJ2-3 TRBV6-6 CASRGLAGTDTQYF
once TRBJ1-1 TRBV4-1 CASSQQTGIPEAFF
once TRBJ1-4 TRBV24-1 CATSDAGTGKEKLFF
- TRBJ2-1 TRBV7-6 CASSSPPHGGAPRQFF
- TRBJ2-7 TRBV11-2 CASSLGGYAGREQYF
- TRBJ1-5 TRBV12-3/TRBV12-4 CASSLGPHQPQHF
- TRBJ1-6 TRBV10-3 CARGQGNSPLHF
once TRBJ1-1 TRBV7-9 CASTGTANTEAFF
- TRBJ1-4 TRBV15 CATSRAQGLSEKLFF
- TRBJ2-1 TRBV29-1 CSVVQPGVSYNEQFF
- TRBJ2-5 TRBV10-3 CAISGGLAGEETQYF
- TRBJ1-5 TRBV18 CASSPGGGGNQPQHF
- TRBJ1-3 TRBV2 CASSDHGQDSGNTIYF
- TRBJ1-1 TRBV6-5 CASGTTGGYTEAFF
few TRBJ1-6 TRBV3-1/TRBV3-2 CASSRGQTSSYNSPLHF
- TRBJ2-2 TRBV10-3 CAVESTGELFF
few TRBJ1-5 TRBV19 CASSIDLSGDGNQPQHF
- TRBJ1-2 TRBV5-1 CASSLATGGYGYTF
- TRBJ1-1 TRBV12-3/TRBV12-4 CASSPTRDTEAFF
- TRBJ1-1 TRBV5-1 CASSLVATGDAEAFF
- TRBJ2-6 TRBV5-8 CASSWTSVLSGANVLTF
- TRBJ2-7 TRBV6-5 CASSSPGGLHEQYF
- TRBJ2-2 TRBV2 CASTLPFTGEAGNTGELFF
- TRBJ1-1 TRBV5-1 CASSYDRDFEAFF
- TRBJ1-1 TRBV7-9 CASSLSGLNTEAFF
- TRBJ1-6 TRBV6-7 CASSYGDRSSSYNSPLHF
- TRBJ1-6 TRBV6-2/TRBV6-3 CASSTYRNSPLHF
once TRBJ2-3 TRBV7-8 CASSRGALTDTQYF
few TRBJ1-1 TRBV6-4 CASSVGSNTEAFF
- TRBJ2-2 TRBV19 CASSFGDRGTGELFF
few TRBJ1-3 TRBV7-3 CASSCRVLSPGNTIYF
- TRBJ1-1 TRBV6-5 CASSYSGQANTEAFF
- TRBJ2-2 TRBV27 CASAAGGLVAGELFF
- TRBJ2-7 TRBV5-1 CASSPTGPRAHYF
once TRBJ1-5 TRBV6-5 CASSSGTASGNQPQHF
- TRBJ1-5 TRBV5-5 CASSPDRYSNQPQHF
- TRBJ1-2 TRBV9 CASSVGDYGYTF
few TRBJ1-1 TRBV15 CATSRDGSAGMNTEAFF
- TRBJ1-1 TRBV29-1 CSGGQGLNTEAFF
few TRBJ1-1 TRBV20-1 CSASQGPRAFF
- TRBJ2-1 TRBV7-2 CASSSNRRVEQFF
- TRBJ1-4 TRBV11-3 CASSTPDREGEKLFF
- TRBJ1-1 TRBV6-6 CASSYGGHGNTEAFF
- TRBJ2-1 TRBV27 CASSPRQGPYNEQFF
- TRBJ2-1 TRBV2 CASRRGGSYNEQFF